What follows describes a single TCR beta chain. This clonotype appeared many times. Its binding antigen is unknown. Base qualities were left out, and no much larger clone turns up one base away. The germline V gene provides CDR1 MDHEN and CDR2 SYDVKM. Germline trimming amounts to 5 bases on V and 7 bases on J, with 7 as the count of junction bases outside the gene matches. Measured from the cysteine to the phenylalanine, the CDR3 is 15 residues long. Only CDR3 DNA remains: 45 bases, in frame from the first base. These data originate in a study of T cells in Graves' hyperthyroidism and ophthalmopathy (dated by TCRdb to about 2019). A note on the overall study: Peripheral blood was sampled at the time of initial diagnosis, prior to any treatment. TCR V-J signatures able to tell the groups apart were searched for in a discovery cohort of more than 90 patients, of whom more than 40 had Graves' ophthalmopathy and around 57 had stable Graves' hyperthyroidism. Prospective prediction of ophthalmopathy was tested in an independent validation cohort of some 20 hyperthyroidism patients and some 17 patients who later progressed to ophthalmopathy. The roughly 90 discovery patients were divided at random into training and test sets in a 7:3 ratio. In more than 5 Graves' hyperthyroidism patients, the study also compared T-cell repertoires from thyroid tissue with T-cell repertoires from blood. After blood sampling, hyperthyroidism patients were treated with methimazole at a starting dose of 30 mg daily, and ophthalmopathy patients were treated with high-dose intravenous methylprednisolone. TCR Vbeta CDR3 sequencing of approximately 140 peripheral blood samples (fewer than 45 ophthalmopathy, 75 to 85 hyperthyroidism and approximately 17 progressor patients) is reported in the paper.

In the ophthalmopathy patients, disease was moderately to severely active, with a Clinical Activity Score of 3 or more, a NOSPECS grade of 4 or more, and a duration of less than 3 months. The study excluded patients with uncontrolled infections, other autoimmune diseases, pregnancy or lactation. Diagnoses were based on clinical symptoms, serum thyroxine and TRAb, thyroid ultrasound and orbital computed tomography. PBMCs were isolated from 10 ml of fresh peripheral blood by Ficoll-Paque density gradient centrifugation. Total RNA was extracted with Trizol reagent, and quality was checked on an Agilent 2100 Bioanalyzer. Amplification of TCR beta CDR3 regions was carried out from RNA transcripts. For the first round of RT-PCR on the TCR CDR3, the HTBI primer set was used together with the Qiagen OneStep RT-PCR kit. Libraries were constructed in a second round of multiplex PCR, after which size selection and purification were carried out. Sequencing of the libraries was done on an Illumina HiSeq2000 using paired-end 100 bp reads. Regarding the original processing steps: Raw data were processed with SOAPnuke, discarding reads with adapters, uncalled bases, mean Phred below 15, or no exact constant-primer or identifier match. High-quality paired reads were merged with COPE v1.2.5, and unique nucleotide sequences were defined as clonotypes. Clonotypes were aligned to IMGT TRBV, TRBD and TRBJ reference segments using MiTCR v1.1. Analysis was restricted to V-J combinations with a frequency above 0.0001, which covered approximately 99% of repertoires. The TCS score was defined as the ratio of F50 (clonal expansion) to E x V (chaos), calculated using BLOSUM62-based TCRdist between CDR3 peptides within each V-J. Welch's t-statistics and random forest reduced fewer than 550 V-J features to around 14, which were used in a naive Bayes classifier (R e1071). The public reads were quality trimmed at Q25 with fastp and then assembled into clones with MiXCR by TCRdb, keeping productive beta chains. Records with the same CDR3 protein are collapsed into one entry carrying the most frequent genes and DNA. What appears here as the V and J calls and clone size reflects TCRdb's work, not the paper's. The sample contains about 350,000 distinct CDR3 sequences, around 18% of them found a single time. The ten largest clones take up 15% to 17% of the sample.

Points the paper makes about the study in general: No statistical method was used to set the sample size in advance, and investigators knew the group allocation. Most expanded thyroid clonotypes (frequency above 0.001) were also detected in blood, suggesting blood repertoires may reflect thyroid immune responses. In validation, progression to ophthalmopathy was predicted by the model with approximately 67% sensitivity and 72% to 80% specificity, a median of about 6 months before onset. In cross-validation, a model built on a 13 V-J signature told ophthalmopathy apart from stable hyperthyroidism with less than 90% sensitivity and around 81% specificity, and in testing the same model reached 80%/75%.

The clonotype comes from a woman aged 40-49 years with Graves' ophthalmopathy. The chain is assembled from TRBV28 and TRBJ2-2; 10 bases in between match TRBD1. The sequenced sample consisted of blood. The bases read TGTGCCAGCAGTCCGATGGACAGGGGGGGCGGGGAGCTGTTTTTT. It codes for CASSPMDRGGGELFF. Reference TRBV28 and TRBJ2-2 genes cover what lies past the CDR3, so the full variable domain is DVKVTQSSRYLVKRTGEKVFLECVQDMDHENMFWYRQDPGLGLRLIYFSYDVKMKEKGDIPEGYSVSREKKERFSLILESASTNQTSMYLCASSPMDRGGGELFFGEGSRLTVL.